The clone carrying this TCR beta chain has a handful of counts. What it binds is unknown. Germline and junction disagree at one end, which may indicate a read error. As for time point: sample taken at primary tumor resection. The input material, whole RNA from tumor, nontumor lung or frozen PBMC, was sequenced unsorted. The donor population consisted of 72 patients with untreated, early-stage non-small cell lung cancer. Every TCR cDNA molecule bore a unique molecular identifier. A single record per CDR3 protein comes from TCRdb applying MiXCR to the 5' RACE reads. Counted here are roughly 100,000 distinct CDR3 sequences, roughly 10% occurring once; the ten biggest clones make up 6.9%. These data are taken from a study of spatial heterogeneity in lung cancer. About the research overall: Fewer alpha-chain than beta-chain sequences were consistently detected. Broader study findings: Blood showed ubiquitous tumor TCRs more often at resection than at routine follow-up.

The CDR3 runs to 13 residues. This chain connects TRBV12-3 or TRBV12-4 to TRBJ2-1; D remains ambiguous. Sequencing was performed on PBMCs, taken at surgery. This receptor was obtained from a male donor with early-stage non-small cell lung cancer. The CDR3 protein is CASSPVRYSEQFF. CDR3 DNA: TGTGCCAGCAGCCCTGTCCGGTACAGTGAGCAGTTCTTC.